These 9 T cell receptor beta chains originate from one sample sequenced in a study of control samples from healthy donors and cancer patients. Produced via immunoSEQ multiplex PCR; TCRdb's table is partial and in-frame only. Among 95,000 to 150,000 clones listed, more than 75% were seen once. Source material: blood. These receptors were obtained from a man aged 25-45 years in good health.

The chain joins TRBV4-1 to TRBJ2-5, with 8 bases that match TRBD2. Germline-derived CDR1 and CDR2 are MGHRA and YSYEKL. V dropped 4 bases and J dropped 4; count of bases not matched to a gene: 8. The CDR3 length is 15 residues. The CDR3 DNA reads TGCGCCAGCAGCCCCCGGGAGGGAGGTGGAGAGACCCAGTACTTC. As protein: CASSPREGGGETQYF.

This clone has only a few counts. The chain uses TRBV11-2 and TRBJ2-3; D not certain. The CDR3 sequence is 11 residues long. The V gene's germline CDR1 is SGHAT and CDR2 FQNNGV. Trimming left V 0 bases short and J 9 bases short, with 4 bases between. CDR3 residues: CASSLDITQYF. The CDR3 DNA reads TGTGCCAGCAGCTTAGATATAACGCAGTATTTT.

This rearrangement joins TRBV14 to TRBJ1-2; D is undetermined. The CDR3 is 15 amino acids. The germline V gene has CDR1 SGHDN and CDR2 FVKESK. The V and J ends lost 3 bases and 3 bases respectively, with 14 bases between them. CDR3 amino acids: CASSHLRGPYYGYTF. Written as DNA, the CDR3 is TGTGCCAGCAGCCACCTAAGAGGGCCTTACTATGGCTACACCTTC.

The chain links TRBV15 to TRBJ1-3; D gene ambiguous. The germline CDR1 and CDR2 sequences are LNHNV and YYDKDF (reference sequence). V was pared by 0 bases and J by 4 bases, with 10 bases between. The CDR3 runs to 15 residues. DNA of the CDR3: TGTGCCACCAGCAGAGATCTCGTGACCGGAAACACCATATATTTT. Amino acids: CATSRDLVTGNTIYF.

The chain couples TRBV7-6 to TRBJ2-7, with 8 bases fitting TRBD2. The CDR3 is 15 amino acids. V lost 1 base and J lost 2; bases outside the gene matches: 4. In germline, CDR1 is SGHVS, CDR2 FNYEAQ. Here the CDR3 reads CASSLEAGGTYEQYV. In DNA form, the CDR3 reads TGTGCCAGCAGCTTAGAGGCGGGGGGAACCTACGAGCAGTACGTC.

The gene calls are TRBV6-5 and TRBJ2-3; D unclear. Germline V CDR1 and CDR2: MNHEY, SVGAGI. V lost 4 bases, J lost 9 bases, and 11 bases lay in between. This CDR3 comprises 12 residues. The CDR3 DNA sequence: TGTGCCAGCAGTTCTCCCGTAGGGACGCAGTATTTT. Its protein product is CASSSPVGTQYF.

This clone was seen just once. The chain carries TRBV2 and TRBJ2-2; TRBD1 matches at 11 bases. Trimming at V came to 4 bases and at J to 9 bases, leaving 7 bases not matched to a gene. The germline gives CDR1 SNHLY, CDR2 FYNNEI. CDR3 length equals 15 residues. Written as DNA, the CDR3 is TGTGCCAGCAGTGCTAGGACAGGGGGCCCACGGGAGCTGTTTTTT. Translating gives CASSARTGGPRELFF.

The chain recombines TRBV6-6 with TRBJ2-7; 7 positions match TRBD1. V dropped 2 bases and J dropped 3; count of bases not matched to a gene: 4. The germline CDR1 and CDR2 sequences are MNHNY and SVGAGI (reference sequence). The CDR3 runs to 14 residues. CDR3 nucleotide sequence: TGTGCCAGCAGTTACGAGGGGGCGATCTACGAGCAGTACTTC. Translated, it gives CASSYEGAIYEQYF.

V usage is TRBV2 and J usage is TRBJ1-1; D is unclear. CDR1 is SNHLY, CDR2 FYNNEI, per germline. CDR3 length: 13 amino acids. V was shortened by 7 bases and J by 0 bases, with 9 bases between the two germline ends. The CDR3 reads CASKDIMNTEAFF. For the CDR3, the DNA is TGTGCCAGCAAAGATATAATGAACACTGAAGCTTTCTTT.